One and the same sample provided the 22 T cell receptor beta chains below, sequenced in a study of OX40 agonist ivuxolimab in advanced cancers. The library was generated by the immunoSEQ multiplex PCR assay. The table comes from immuneACCESS by way of TCRdb, which keeps in-frame sequences with V and J called. Part of the clones is missing from these tables; in studies checked, under half for an unresolved V gene and the rest for unknown reasons. The sample table records over 45,000 clones; about 83% of these occur just once. The ten largest clones add up to 13% to 15% of the sample. The specimen comprised CD4+ or CD8+ T cells sorted from blood, sampled in a trial of the OX40 agonist ivuxolimab. The receptors here all came from an adult with an advanced solid tumor such as melanoma, head and neck, liver or kidney cancer.

The V and J genes are TRBV19 and TRBJ1-5, with 11 bases that match TRBD1. This CDR3 is built from 18 residues. Germline V lookup: CDR1 LNHDA, CDR2 SQIVND (reference sequence). The ends lost 3 bases at V and 1 base at J; junction bases unmatched: 8. CDR3 in amino acids: CASSMRGQGVPSNQPQHF. CDR3 sequence (DNA): TGTGCCAGTAGTATGAGGGGACAGGGGGTACCCAGCAATCAGCCCCAGCATTTT. Full variable domain (missing parts from reference TRBV19 and TRBJ1-5): DGGITQSPKYLFRKEGQNVTLSCEQNLNHDAMYWYRQDPGQGLRLIYYSQIVNDFQKGDIAEGYSVSREKKESFPLTVTSAQKNPTAFYLCASSMRGQGVPSNQPQHFGDGTRLSIL.

The V gene is TRBV27, the J gene TRBJ2-7; 10 positions agree with TRBD1. The germline V gene encodes CDR1 MNHEY and CDR2 SMNVEV (reference sequence). V lost 4 bases and J lost 8; bases outside the gene matches: 8. The CDR3 extends over 14 amino acids. CDR3 in amino acids: CASSSLGQGDKQYF. The CDR3 region has the DNA TGTGCCAGCAGTTCACTCGGACAGGGGGATAAGCAGTACTTC.

For the CDR3, the DNA is TGTGCCAGCAGTTCACGGACGGCACCCTACGAGCAGTACTTC. Amino acids: CASSSRTAPYEQYF. The chain links TRBV6-5 to TRBJ2-7; D is unclear. Germline V gene lookup returns CDR1 MNHEY and CDR2 SVGAGI. The CDR3 totals 14 residues. The V end lost 4 bases, the J end lost 2 bases, and 12 bases lay between the germline ends.

The V call is TRBV30, the J call TRBJ2-7; the match to TRBD2 covers 15 bases. The CDR3 is 15 amino acids. The germline gives CDR1 GTSNPN, CDR2 SVGIG (reference sequence). With V trimmed by 5 bases and J by 2 bases, 4 bases remained unmatched. CDR3 sequence reads: CAWGLAGGRAYEQYF. CDR3 coding DNA: TGTGCCTGGGGACTAGCGGGAGGGCGGGCCTACGAGCAGTACTTC.

The chain recombines TRBV5-1 with TRBJ2-7; 8 bases are a match to TRBD1. Per germline, CDR1 SGHRS and CDR2 YFSETQ. The CDR3 totals 15 residues. Losses at the gene ends were 0 bases for V and 5 bases for J; bases not matched to a gene: 7. CDR3 amino acids: CASSLVVTGVNEQYF. The CDR3 DNA follows: TGCGCCAGCAGCTTGGTGGTGACAGGGGTGAACGAGCAGTACTTC.

The rearrangement uses TRBV5-6 and TRBJ1-3, with D uncertain. This CDR3 contains 13 residues. Germline V gene lookup returns CDR1 SGHDT and CDR2 YYEEEE. The V end was cut by 2 bases, the J end by 2 bases, with 5 bases between. This CDR3 reads CASSFQTGNTIYF. In nucleotides, the CDR3 is TGTGCCAGCAGCTTCCAGACTGGAAACACCATATATTTT.

The chain employs TRBV18 and TRBJ2-5; 7 nucleotides align to TRBD2. The CDR3 is made up of 13 amino acids. V was clipped by 8 bases and J by 5 bases; unmatched bases: 8. The V gene's germline CDR1 is KGHSH and CDR2 LQKENI. In DNA form, the CDR3 reads TGTGCCAGCACCCCGGGACTAAAGGAGACCCAGTACTTC. This codes for CASTPGLKETQYF. Based on the CDR3 plus reference TRBV18 and TRBJ2-5, the full variable domain is NAGVMQNPRHLVRRRGQEARLRCSPMKGHSHVYWYRQLPEEGLKFMVYLQKENIIDESGMPKERFSAEFPKEGPSILRIQQVVRGDSAAYFCASTPGLKETQYFGPGTRLLVL.

This clone was counted only a few times. J is TRBJ2-3 and V is TRBV5-1; D remains unclear. V was cut by 0 bases and J by 5 bases, with 10 bases left in between. The CDR3 length is 14 residues. Germline assignment: CDR1 SGHRS and CDR2 YFSETQ. CDR3 protein: CASSLEIRQDTQYF. CDR3 coding DNA: TGCGCCAGCAGCTTGGAGATCCGGCAAGATACGCAGTATTTT. The whole variable domain, remainder taken from reference TRBV5-1 and TRBJ2-3, is KAGVTQTPRYLIKTRGQQVTLSCSPISGHRSVSWYQQTPGQGLQFLFEYFSETQRNKGNFPGRFSGRQFSNSRSEMNVSTLELGDSALYLCASSLEIRQDTQYFGPGTRLTVL.

This chain joins TRBV6-6 and TRBJ1-1, with a tentative D call TRBD1 (5 bases). The CDR3 sequence is 15 residues long. Deletions cut 7 bases from V and 0 bases from J, with 15 bases between. Germline V CDR1 and CDR2: MNHNY, SVGAGI (reference sequence). CDR3: CASTTRTRLNTEAFF. DNA of the CDR3: TGTGCCAGCACCACACGGACACGGCTGAACACTGAAGCTTTCTTT.

The table lists this clone with a few counts. The chain employs TRBV4-1 and TRBJ1-1; D uncertain. V gave up 0 bases and J gave up 6 bases, with 11 bases separating them. The length of the CDR3 is 14 residues. Germline lookup yields CDR1 MGHRA and CDR2 YSYEKL. The CDR3: CASSQDRARPEAFF. The DNA for the CDR3 is TGCGCCAGCAGCCAAGATAGGGCCCGTCCTGAAGCTTTCTTT.

Regarding this clone: This likely traces to a read error, being one base from a far larger clone. The chain combines TRBV11-2 with TRBJ2-7; D is uncertain. Germline V gene sequence: CDR1 SGHAT, CDR2 FQNNGV. V shed 5 bases and J shed 0 bases, with 5 bases lying between them. The CDR3 is made up of 12 amino acids. The CDR3 sequence: CASSLTSYEQYF. The CDR3 DNA sequence: TGTGCCAGCAGCCTTACCTCCTACGAGCAGTACTTC.

This clone was seen a single time. V usage is TRBV10-2 and J usage is TRBJ2-1; 7 nucleotides match TRBD2. Germline lookup yields CDR1 WSHSY and CDR2 SAAADI. The V gene end was trimmed by 3 bases and the J gene end by 3 bases; junction bases not matched to a gene: 5. The CDR3 has 15 amino acids. The CDR3 bases are TGCGCCAGCAGTGATTGGCGGGAGTTCTACAATGAGCAGTTCTTC. Protein sequence: CASSDWREFYNEQFF.

The chain recombines TRBV5-1 with TRBJ2-5, with 9 positions matching TRBD1. The trim removed 1 base at V and 3 bases at J, leaving 4 bases unmatched. The V gene's germline CDR1 is SGHRS and CDR2 YFSETQ. CDR3 length: 15 residues. The CDR3 DNA is TGCGCCAGCAGCTTGACGACAGGGGGGGAAGAGACCCAGTACTTC. This gives the protein CASSLTTGGEETQYF.

The chain links TRBV9 to TRBJ2-5; TRBD2 agrees at 7 bases. The V and J ends lost 4 bases and 4 bases, in that order; junction bases with no gene match: 13. The germline CDR1 and CDR2 sequences are SGDLS and YYNGEE. The CDR3 has 16 residues. The CDR3 DNA follows: TGTGCCAGCAGCAAAACCCCGGGAGGCGGGGGAGAGACCCAGTACTTC. As protein: CASSKTPGGGGETQYF.

The rearrangement uses TRBV13 and TRBJ2-3; the match to TRBD2 covers 10 bases. The CDR3 extends over 17 amino acids. Germline values: CDR1 PRHDT, CDR2 FYEKMQ (reference sequence). Trimming at V came to 5 bases and at J to 4 bases, leaving 12 bases not matched to a gene. CDR3 nucleotide sequence: TGTGCCAGCAGCCGGGTCTTTAGCGGGAGGTTCCCAGATACGCAGTATTTT. Translation: CASSRVFSGRFPDTQYF. Variable domain in full (rest from reference TRBV13 and TRBJ2-3): AAGVIQSPRHLIKEKRETATLKCYPIPRHDTVYWYQQGPGQDPQFLISFYEKMQSDKGSIPDRFSAQQFSDYHSELNMSSLELGDSALYFCASSRVFSGRFPDTQYFGPGTRLTVL.

The chain combines TRBV5-1 with TRBJ2-7; the match to TRBD2 covers 8 bases. The CDR3 is made up of 15 amino acids. Germline CDR1 is SGHRS and CDR2 is YFSETQ. J was trimmed by 0 bases and V by 4 bases; bases with no gene match: 6. The CDR3 coding sequence is TGCGCCAGCAGCCTCGGGACTAGGTCCTCCTACGAGCAGTACTTC. Protein: CASSLGTRSSYEQYF.

The V gene is TRBV11-2, the J gene TRBJ1-3; D unresolved. V gave up 2 bases and J gave up 0 bases, with 8 bases separating them. CDR3 length: 15 residues. Looked up from germline, CDR1 is SGHAT and CDR2 is FQNNGV. The CDR3 is CASSLMGYSGNTIYF. The CDR3 bases are TGTGCCAGCAGCTTAATGGGATACTCTGGAAACACCATATATTTT. The complete variable domain, with remaining parts taken from reference TRBV11-2 and TRBJ1-3, reads EAGVAQSPRYKIIEKRQSVAFWCNPISGHATLYWYQQILGQGPKLLIQFQNNGVVDDSQLPKDRFSAERLKGVDSTLKIQPAKLEDSAVYLCASSLMGYSGNTIYFGEGSWLTVV.

The chain combines TRBV29-1 with TRBJ2-7; D tentatively reads TRBD1 or TRBD2 (5 bases each). Looked up from germline, CDR1 is SQVTM and CDR2 is ANQGSEA. The CDR3 consists of 11 residues. V lost 7 bases, J lost 6 bases, and 13 bases lay in between. CDR3 DNA sequence: TGCAGCGGTTCCCGGGACCTCGAGCAGTACTTC. Translated: CSGSRDLEQYF.

The CDR3 sequence is CASSLGSDLSGNTIYF. The CDR3 region has the DNA TGCGCCAGCAGCTTGGGAAGTGACCTCTCTGGAAACACCATATATTTT. The chain combines TRBV5-1 with TRBJ1-3; D remains unclear. Germline CDR1 is SGHRS and CDR2 is YFSETQ. This CDR3 is built from 16 residues. V was trimmed by 0 bases and J by 0 bases, leaving 10 bases between them.

This clone was seen more than once but under ten times. The chain employs TRBV6-1 and TRBJ2-1; unclear D gene. Germline V gives CDR1 MNHNS, CDR2 SASEGT. CDR3 length: 10 amino acids. Trimming shortened V by 8 bases and J by 9 bases, and 8 bases separated the two germline ends. DNA of the CDR3: TGTGCCAGCTCGAAAGCTGAGCAGTTCTTC. Encoded protein: CASSKAEQFF.

The CDR3 DNA sequence: TGTGCCAGCAGCGTAGAGAGCGGGAGTCAGGGGCAGTTCTTC. The encoded protein is CASSVESGSQGQFF. This sequence joins TRBV9 and TRBJ2-1; 8 bases agree with TRBD2. After removal of 0 bases from V and 12 bases from J, the junction contained 8 bases not matched to a gene. This CDR3 region has 14 residues. The germline V gene encodes CDR1 SGDLS and CDR2 YYNGEE.

The chain links TRBV6-5 to TRBJ1-5; TRBD1 aligns across 7 bases. CDR1 and CDR2 (germline): MNHEY, SVGAGI. The trim removed 6 bases at V and 4 bases at J, leaving 9 bases unmatched. The CDR3 is 15 residues long. CDR3 in DNA: TGTGCCAGCAGCCGTACAGGGGTAGGAAATCAGCCCCAGCATTTT. Its translation is CASSRTGVGNQPQHF.